These 20 T cell receptor beta chains were all obtained from the same sample, sequenced in a study of blood T cell repertoires in COVID-19. TCRdb keeps only in-frame clones here, not all; method: immunoSEQ multiplex PCR. The profile shows tens of thousands of clones, 87% of them singletons. The sample taken for sequencing was peripheral blood. The receptors here all came from a human donor in a cohort sampled during active COVID-19.

The chain has TRBV12-3 or TRBV12-4 and TRBJ2-2; no clear D gene. This CDR3 spans 13 amino acids. Trimming cost V 3 bases and J 5 bases, with 7 bases left between them. The CDR3 sequence: CASSLGVTGELFF. The CDR3 DNA follows: TGTGCCAGCAGTTTGGGCGTTACCGGGGAGCTGTTTTTT.

The rearrangement links TRBV6-5 to TRBJ2-7; TRBD2 is a possible D gene (6 bases). CDR3 length equals 13 residues. V was clipped by 11 bases and J by 2 bases, with 16 bases between them. Germline V gives CDR1 MNHEY, CDR2 SVGAGI. CDR3 DNA: TGTGCCGGCCGGGGCGGGAAGGCCTACGAGCAGTACTTC. This sequence encodes CAGRGGKAYEQYF.

This clone is classed as large. This sequence joins TRBV10-3 and TRBJ2-1, with 7 positions matching TRBD2. Per the germline V gene, CDR1 is ENHRY and CDR2 is SYGVKD. The ends lost 10 bases at V and 8 bases at J; junction bases unmatched: 11. The CDR3 consists of 13 residues. This CDR3 reads CATGRVGSDEQFF. The CDR3, as DNA: TGTGCCACAGGGAGGGTGGGAAGCGATGAGCAGTTCTTC.

The chain has TRBV2 and TRBJ1-1; 7 nucleotides align to TRBD1. V dropped 5 bases and J dropped 1; count of bases not matched to a gene: 7. The length of the CDR3 is 15 residues. Germline V CDR1 and CDR2: SNHLY, FYNNEI. This CDR3 reads CASSYVDRPNTEAFF. The CDR3 DNA is TGTGCCAGCAGTTATGTGGACAGGCCGAACACTGAAGCTTTCTTT.

The rearrangement uses TRBV13 and TRBJ2-1; 11 bases are a match to TRBD2. Unmatched junction bases numbered 2, after V lost 2 bases and J lost 5 bases. This CDR3 spans 15 amino acids. CDR1 PRHDT and CDR2 FYEKMQ come from the germline V gene (reference sequence). DNA of the CDR3: TGTGCCAGCAGCTTATTAGCGGGGGGGAACAATGAGCAGTTCTTC. This translates into CASSLLAGGNNEQFF.

This clone is a singleton in its sample. This chain connects TRBV18 to TRBJ2-1; 7 bases map to TRBD2. V shed 0 bases and J 5 bases; nucleotides not matched to a gene: 4. Germline CDR1 KGHSH, CDR2 LQKENI. CDR3 length: 15 amino acids. The CDR3 here is CASSPPTSYDNEQFF. Written as DNA, the CDR3 is TGTGCCAGCTCACCACCGACTAGCTACGACAATGAGCAGTTCTTC.

V gene TRBV19 combines with J gene TRBJ1-1; TRBD1 aligns across 8 bases. The V gene's germline CDR1 is LNHDA and CDR2 SQIVND (reference sequence). The CDR3 runs 14 residues. After removal of 6 bases from V and 1 base from J, the junction contained 4 bases not matched to a gene. CDR3 amino acids: CASSDRGWNTEAFF. The CDR3 bases are TGTGCCAGTAGCGACAGGGGTTGGAACACTGAAGCTTTCTTT.

Of note for this clone: The sample carries other DNA sequences with the same CDR3. The chain links TRBV5-1 to TRBJ2-5; 7 nucleotides line up with TRBD1. This CDR3 has 14 residues. Trimming cost V 0 bases and J 4 bases; bases outside gene matches: 3. Germline V gives CDR1 SGHRS, CDR2 YFSETQ. This CDR3 is CASSLGQGRETQYF. In nucleotides, the CDR3 is TGCGCCAGCAGCTTGGGACAGGGACGAGAGACCCAGTACTTC.

The chain recombines TRBV3-1 (or the pseudogene TRBV3-2) with TRBJ1-2; 10 bases line up with TRBD1. This CDR3 spans 16 amino acids. Per the germline V gene, CDR1 is LGHDT and CDR2 is YNNKEL (reference sequence). Losses at the gene ends were 4 bases for V and 4 bases for J; bases not matched to a gene: 9. The CDR3 sequence is CASSPRTGQGGYGYTF. The CDR3 nucleotides are TGTGCCAGCAGCCCCCGGACAGGACAGGGGGGCTATGGCTACACCTTC.

The chain recombines TRBV7-2 with TRBJ2-7, with D perhaps matching TRBD2 (5 bases). The V gene's germline CDR1 is SGHTA and CDR2 FQGNSA. The V and J ends lost 6 bases and 6 bases respectively, with 18 bases between them. The CDR3 totals 14 residues. The CDR3 sequence: CASSSNTGNLEQYF. The CDR3 DNA is TGTGCCAGCAGTTCAAACACCGGGAACCTCGAGCAGTACTTC.

The chain carries TRBV14 and TRBJ2-5; TRBD1 might be the D (5 bases). Trimming shortened V by 10 bases and J by 2 bases, and 17 bases separated the two germline ends. The CDR3 sequence is 14 residues long. Germline CDR1 SGHDN, CDR2 FVKESK. The chain's CDR3 is CAKHNGAVQETQYF. CDR3 DNA: TGTGCCAAGCACAATGGGGCAGTTCAAGAGACCCAGTACTTC.

The chain joins TRBV6-1 to TRBJ2-7, with 7 bases matching TRBD1. Looked up from germline, CDR1 is MNHNS and CDR2 is SASEGT. J was trimmed by 2 bases and V by 0 bases; bases with no gene match: 4. The CDR3 has 15 amino acids. The CDR3 loop reads CASSEAAGQAYEQYF. The CDR3 nucleotides read TGTGCCAGCAGTGAAGCCGCCGGACAGGCCTACGAGCAGTACTTC.

CDR3 coding DNA: TGTGCCAGTAGTTGGGGTCCCCCCTCAGGGGGTTATAGCAATCAGCCCCAGCATTTT. Its protein product is CASSWGPPSGGYSNQPQHF. The rearrangement uses TRBV19 and TRBJ1-5; 7 bases agree with TRBD1. With 5 bases clipped from V and 0 bases from J, the junction kept 16 bases outside the gene matches. The germline CDR1 and CDR2 sequences are LNHDA and SQIVND (reference sequence). The length of the CDR3 is 19 residues.

The chain links TRBV14 to TRBJ2-3, with 9 nucleotides matching TRBD1. The germline V gene has CDR1 SGHDN and CDR2 FVKESK. The V and J ends lost 10 bases and 4 bases, in that order; junction bases with no gene match: 9. The CDR3 consists of 14 residues. CDR3 nucleotide sequence: TGTGCCACCGCCCGGGACAGGGCGCCAGATACGCAGTATTTT. Amino acids: CATARDRAPDTQYF.

The chain uses TRBV3-1 (or the pseudogene TRBV3-2) and TRBJ2-7, with 10 positions matching TRBD2. This CDR3 contains 15 residues. The junction had 3 bases not matched to a gene; V was cut back by 2 bases and J by 2 bases. Germline V gives CDR1 LGHDT, CDR2 YNNKEL (reference sequence). The CDR3 loop is CASSQMSGRAYEQYF. For the CDR3, the DNA is TGTGCCAGCAGCCAAATGAGCGGGAGGGCCTACGAGCAGTACTTC.

The rearrangement joins TRBV10-3 to TRBJ1-2, with D tentatively TRBD1 (6 bases). Trimming shortened V by 3 bases and J by 4 bases, and 12 bases separated the two germline ends. The germline CDR1 and CDR2 sequences are ENHRY and SYGVKD. The CDR3 sequence is 14 residues long. The CDR3 loop reads CAISDGRGTYGYTF. The CDR3 bases are TGTGCCATCAGTGACGGCAGGGGAACCTATGGCTACACCTTC.

The V and J genes are TRBV2 and TRBJ2-1; weak D call: TRBD1 (6 bases). The CDR3 runs to 14 residues. The V gene lost 6 bases and the J gene lost 4 bases, with 13 bases spanning the gap. CDR1 and CDR2 (germline): SNHLY, FYNNEI. CDR3 amino acids: CASSLGTLYNEQFF. The CDR3 DNA is TGTGCCAGCAGCCTCGGGACACTATACAATGAGCAGTTCTTC.

This chain connects TRBV5-5 to TRBJ1-2, with no clear D. The length of the CDR3 is 17 residues. Germline lookup yields CDR1 SGHKS and CDR2 YYEKEE (reference sequence). V was clipped by 0 bases and J by 4 bases, with 19 bases between them. The CDR3 DNA follows: TGTGCCAGCAGCTTGGAAGGTATTATGAGGGAAAGCTATGGCTACACCTTC. It encodes CASSLEGIMRESYGYTF.

The V gene is TRBV25-1, the J gene TRBJ2-1; a possible D gene is TRBD2 (5 bases). CDR3 length: 14 residues. CDR1 MGHDK and CDR2 SYGVNS come from the germline V gene. The V end was cut by 5 bases, the J end by 4 bases, with 12 bases between. The CDR3 loop is CASSTNRRYNEQFF. CDR3 sequence (DNA): TGTGCCAGCAGTACAAATAGGAGGTACAATGAGCAGTTCTTC. The variable domain in full, with the rest retrieved from reference TRBV25-1 and TRBJ2-1, is EADIYQTPRYLVIGTGKKITLECSQTMGHDKMYWYQQDPGMELHLIHYSYGVNSTEKGDLSSESTVSRIRTEHFPLTLESARPSHTSQYLCASSTNRRYNEQFFGPGTRLTVL.

V gene TRBV7-7 combines with J gene TRBJ2-2; 7 nucleotides agree with TRBD2. CDR3 length: 16 residues. CDR1 SSHAT and CDR2 FNYEAQ come from the germline V gene (reference sequence). V lost 5 bases to trimming and J lost 4 bases; unmatched junction nucleotides: 10. CDR3 amino acids: CASSPRFGGGTGELFF. The DNA of the CDR3 is TGTGCCAGCAGCCCCAGGTTTGGCGGGGGCACCGGGGAGCTGTTTTTT.